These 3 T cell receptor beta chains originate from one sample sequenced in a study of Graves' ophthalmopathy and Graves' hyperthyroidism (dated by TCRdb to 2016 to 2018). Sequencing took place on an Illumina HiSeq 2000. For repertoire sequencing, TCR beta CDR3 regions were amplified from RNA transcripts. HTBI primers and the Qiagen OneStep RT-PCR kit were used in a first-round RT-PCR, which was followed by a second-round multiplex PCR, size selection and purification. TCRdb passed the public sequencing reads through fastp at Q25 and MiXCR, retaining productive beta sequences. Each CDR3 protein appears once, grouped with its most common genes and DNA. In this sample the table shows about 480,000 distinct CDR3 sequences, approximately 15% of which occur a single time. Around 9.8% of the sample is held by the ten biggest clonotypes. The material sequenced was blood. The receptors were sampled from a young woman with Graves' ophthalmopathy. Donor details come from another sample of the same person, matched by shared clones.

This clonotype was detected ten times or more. The CDR3 loop reads CASRESLGLHGYTF. As DNA, the CDR3 is TGTGCCAGCAGGGAATCATTGGGACTACATGGCTACACCTTC. This chain connects TRBV6-1 to TRBJ1-2; D is perhaps TRBD1 (5 bases). Germline assignment: CDR1 MNHNS and CDR2 SASEGT. The CDR3 is made up of 14 amino acids. V was pared by 6 bases and J by 6 bases, with 17 bases between.

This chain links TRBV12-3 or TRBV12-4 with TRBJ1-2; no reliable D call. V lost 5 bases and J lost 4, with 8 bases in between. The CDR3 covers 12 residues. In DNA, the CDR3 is TGTGCCAGCAGTCCTACTATCTATGGCTACACCTTC. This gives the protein CASSPTIYGYTF.

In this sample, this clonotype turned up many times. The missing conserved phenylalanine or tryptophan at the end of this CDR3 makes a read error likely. DNA for the CDR3: TGTGCCTGGAGTGTGGCAGGGTCCTATGGCTACACCCTC. It is translated as CAWSVAGSYGYTL. This sequence joins TRBV30 and TRBJ1-2; maybe TRBD1 (5 bases). V was clipped by 0 bases and J by 4 bases, with 9 bases between them. CDR1 GTSNPN and CDR2 SVGIG come from the germline V gene (reference sequence). This CDR3 is 13 amino acids long.